Described below is a single T cell receptor beta chain sequence and its context. Its antigen is not identified. The sample comes from a study of cytomegalovirus exposure and HLA in healthy donors. Overall study: Findings of an earlier analysis included around 120 million unique TCR beta sequences from some 190 million T cells. Overall study findings and caveats: Most TCR beta V segments were productive about 87% or about 30% of the time in an earlier analysis. On later analysis, the bulk of CMV-associated TCR beta chains appeared to be HLA-restricted. In terms of immune exposure information, only CMV serostatus was available.

The PCR contained 60 Vbeta and 13 Jbeta primers. Only in-frame clones appear in the TCRdb table, and some are missing; sequencing was by immunoSEQ multiplex PCR. In the table there are tens of thousands of clones, roughly 79% of which are singletons. Germline CDR1 is MNHEY and CDR2 is SMNVEV (reference sequence). This CDR3 contains 15 residues. The V and J ends lost 2 bases and 0 bases respectively, with 11 bases between them. The sequenced material came from PBMCs. The origin of this receptor is a male donor in good health and CMV-seropositive. The chain joins TRBV27 to TRBJ2-7, with D possibly TRBD1 on 5 matching bases. The DNA for the CDR3 is TGTGCCAGCAGTTTAAGGGGCCACAGCTCCTACGAGCAGTACTTC. This encodes CASSLRGHSSYEQYF.